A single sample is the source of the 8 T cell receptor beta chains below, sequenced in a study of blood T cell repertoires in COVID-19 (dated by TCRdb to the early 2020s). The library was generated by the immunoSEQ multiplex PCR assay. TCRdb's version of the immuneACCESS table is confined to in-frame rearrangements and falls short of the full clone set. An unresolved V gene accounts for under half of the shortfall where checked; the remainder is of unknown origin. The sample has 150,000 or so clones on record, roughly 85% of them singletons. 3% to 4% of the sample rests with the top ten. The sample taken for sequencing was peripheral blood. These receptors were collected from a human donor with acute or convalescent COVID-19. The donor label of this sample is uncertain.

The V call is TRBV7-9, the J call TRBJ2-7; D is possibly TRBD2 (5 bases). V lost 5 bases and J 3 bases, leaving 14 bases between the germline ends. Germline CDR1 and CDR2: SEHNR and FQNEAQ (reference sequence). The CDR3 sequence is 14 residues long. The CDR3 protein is CASSRELVDYEQYF. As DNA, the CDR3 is TGTGCCAGCAGCCGGGAATTGGTGGACTACGAGCAGTACTTC. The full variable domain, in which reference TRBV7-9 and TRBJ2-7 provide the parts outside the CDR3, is DTGVSQNPRHKITKRGQNVTFRCDPISEHNRLYWYRQTLGQGPEFLTYFQNEAQLEKSRLLSDRFSAERPKGSFSTLEIQRTEQGDSAMYLCASSRELVDYEQYFGPGTRLTVT.

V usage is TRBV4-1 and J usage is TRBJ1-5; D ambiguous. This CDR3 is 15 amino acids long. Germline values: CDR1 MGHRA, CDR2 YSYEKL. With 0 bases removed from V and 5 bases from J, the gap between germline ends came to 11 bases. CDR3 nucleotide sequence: TGCGCCAGCAGCCAAGATGAGTGGGGAGATCAGCCCCAGCATTTT. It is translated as CASSQDEWGDQPQHF.

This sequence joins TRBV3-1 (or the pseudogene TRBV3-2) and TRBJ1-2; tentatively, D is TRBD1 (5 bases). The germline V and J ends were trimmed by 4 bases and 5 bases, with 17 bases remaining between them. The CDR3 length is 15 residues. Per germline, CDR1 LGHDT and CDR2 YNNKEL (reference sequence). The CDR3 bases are TGTGCCAGCAGCCGTACAGGAATTAACCTTTATGGCTACACCTTC. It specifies CASSRTGINLYGYTF.

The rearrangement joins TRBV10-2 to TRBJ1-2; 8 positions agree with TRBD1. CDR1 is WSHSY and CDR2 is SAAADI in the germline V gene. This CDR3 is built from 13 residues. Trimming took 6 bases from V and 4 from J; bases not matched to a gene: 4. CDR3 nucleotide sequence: TGCGCCAGCAGCCCCGGACAGGGCTATGGCTACACCTTC. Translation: CASSPGQGYGYTF.

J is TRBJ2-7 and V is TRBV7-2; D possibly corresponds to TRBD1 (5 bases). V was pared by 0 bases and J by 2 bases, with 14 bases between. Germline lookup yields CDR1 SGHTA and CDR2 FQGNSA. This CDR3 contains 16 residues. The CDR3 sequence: CASSLAPRQSTYEQYF. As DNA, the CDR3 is TGTGCCAGCAGCTTAGCACCGAGACAGAGTACCTACGAGCAGTACTTC.

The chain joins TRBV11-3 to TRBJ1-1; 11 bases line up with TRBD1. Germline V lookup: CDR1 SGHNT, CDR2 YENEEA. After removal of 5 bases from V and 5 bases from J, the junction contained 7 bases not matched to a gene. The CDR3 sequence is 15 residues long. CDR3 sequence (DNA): TGTGCCAGCAGCCTGGACAGGGGGCGAGGAACTGAAGCTTTCTTT. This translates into CASSLDRGRGTEAFF.

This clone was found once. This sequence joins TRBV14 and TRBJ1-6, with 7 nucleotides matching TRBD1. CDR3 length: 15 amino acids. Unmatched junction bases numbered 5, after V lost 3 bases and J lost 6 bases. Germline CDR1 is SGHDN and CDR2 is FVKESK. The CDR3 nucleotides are TGTGCCAGCAGCCAGACACAGGGGAGTAATTCACCCCTCCACTTT. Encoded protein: CASSQTQGSNSPLHF. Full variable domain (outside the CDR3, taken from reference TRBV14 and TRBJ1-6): EAGVTQFPSHSVIEKGQTVTLRCDPISGHDNLYWYRRVMGKEIKFLLHFVKESKQDESGMPNNRFLAERTGGTYSTLKVQPAELEDSGVYFCASSQTQGSNSPLHFGNGTRLTVT.

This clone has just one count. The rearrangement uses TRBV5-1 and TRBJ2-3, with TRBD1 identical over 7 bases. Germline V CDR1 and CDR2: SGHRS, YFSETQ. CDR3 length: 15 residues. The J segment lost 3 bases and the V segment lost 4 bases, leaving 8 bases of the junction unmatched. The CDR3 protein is CASSQGFRGTDTQYF. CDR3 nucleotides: TGCGCCAGCAGCCAGGGTTTCAGGGGGACAGATACGCAGTATTTT.